Below are 27 T cell receptor beta chains sequenced from a single sample in a study of spatial heterogeneity in lung cancer (dated by TCRdb to about 2019). The research as a whole found: The tumor nonsynonymous mutation count correlated with the number of expanded alpha and beta TCRs within the tumor.

These receptors have no identified antigens. Receptor amplification or capture employed 5' RACE. Sequencing used a NextSeq 500. TCRdb trimmed public reads at Q25 via fastp, called clones via MiXCR and kept in-frame beta chains. CDR3 protein sequences are deduplicated, and each keeps its most common genes and DNA. The sample table holds about 4,900 distinct CDR3 sequences, of which 31% were seen once. Approximately 14% of the sample goes to the ten largest clones. What this sample's time point label stands for: sample taken at primary tumor resection. The specimen was lung tumor tissue, collected at surgery. These receptors were collected from a male donor with early-stage non-small cell lung cancer.

The CDR3 nucleotides are TGTGCCAGCAGTTTCCTGTACGAGCAGTACTTC. The encoded protein is CASSFLYEQYF. The chain has TRBV12-3 or TRBV12-4 and TRBJ2-7; D gene ambiguous. The CDR3 is 11 residues long. V lost 3 bases to trimming and J lost 4 bases, with 4 bases between them.

By share, this clonotype counts as medium-sized. The rearrangement joins TRBV5-1 to TRBJ2-7, with TRBD2 matching 7 bases. V dropped 4 bases and J dropped 2; count of bases not matched to a gene: 6. Looked up from germline, CDR1 is SGHRS and CDR2 is YFSETQ. The CDR3 contains 14 residues. This chain's CDR3 is CASSPMAGAYEQYF. Written as DNA, the CDR3 is TGCGCCAGCAGCCCCATGGCGGGGGCCTACGAGCAGTACTTC.

This clonotype was observed a handful of times. The chain uses TRBV28 and TRBJ1-1, with D maybe TRBD1 (6 bases). There are 14 residues in the CDR3. The ends were cut back, 4 bases at V and 0 bases at J, with 9 bases in the middle. The germline V gene encodes CDR1 MDHEN and CDR2 SYDVKM. CDR3 DNA sequence: TGTGCCAGCAGTTCAACAGGGTTGAACACTGAAGCTTTCTTT. Amino acid sequence: CASSSTGLNTEAFF.

The J gene is TRBJ2-3, the V gene TRBV5-1; D ambiguous. This CDR3 contains 13 residues. V lost 4 bases to trimming and J lost 1 base, with 7 bases between them. The germline CDR1 and CDR2 sequences are SGHRS and YFSETQ. In nucleotides, the CDR3 is TGCGCCAGCAGCATTGAGGGCACAGATACGCAGTATTTT. It is translated as CASSIEGTDTQYF.

By frequency in the sample, this clonotype is medium-sized. The chain uses TRBV7-2 and TRBJ2-3; TRBD2 agrees at 11 bases. With V trimmed by 7 bases and J by 6 bases, 12 bases remained unmatched. CDR1 is SGHTA and CDR2 is FQGNSA in the germline V gene. The CDR3 is made up of 16 amino acids. The CDR3 nucleotides are TGTGCCAGCACCCAAAGCCGACTAGCGGGGAGGGATACGCAGTATTTT. It translates to CASTQSRLAGRDTQYF.

This clonotype was seen a few times. This chain links TRBV7-2 with TRBJ1-1; no clear D gene. CDR1 is SGHTA and CDR2 is FQGNSA in the germline V gene. Trimming took 1 base from V and 4 from J, leaving 10 bases between them. There are 14 residues in the CDR3. In nucleotides, the CDR3 is TGTGCCAGCAGCTTAGGAATGGCGGGCACTGAAGCTTTCTTT. Translation gives CASSLGMAGTEAFF.

In this sample, this clonotype is medium-sized. This chain links TRBV20-1 with TRBJ2-2, with TRBD2 matching over 8 bases. V lost 4 bases to trimming and J lost 6 bases; unmatched junction nucleotides: 10. Germline CDR1 reads DFQATT; CDR2 reads SNEGSKA (reference sequence). The CDR3 runs 15 residues. The DNA for the CDR3 is TGCAGTGCTACTCCAGCGGGAGTGGTCTCCGGGGAGCTGTTTTTT. Protein product: CSATPAGVVSGELFF.

In its sample, this clonotype ranks as medium-sized. The V call is TRBV4-1, the J call TRBJ2-5; 9 bases line up with TRBD1. The V and J ends lost 4 bases and 1 base, in that order; junction bases with no gene match: 7. This CDR3 comprises 16 residues. Germline values: CDR1 MGHRA, CDR2 YSYEKL. The CDR3 sequence is CASSRAGQGSQETQYF. As DNA, the CDR3 is TGCGCCAGCAGCCGCGCTGGACAGGGGAGCCAAGAGACCCAGTACTTC.

The table lists this clonotype with a few counts. This rearrangement joins TRBV29-1 to TRBJ2-7; D perhaps matches TRBD2 (6 bases). There are 14 residues in the CDR3. Deletions cut 2 bases from V and 3 bases from J, with 14 bases between. Germline assignment: CDR1 SQVTM and CDR2 ANQGSEA. The CDR3 loop is CSVETGQEGYEQYF. CDR3 DNA: TGCAGCGTTGAAACGGGTCAGGAGGGCTACGAGCAGTACTTC.

This clonotype is labeled medium-sized. This chain connects TRBV10-1 to TRBJ1-6, with D maybe TRBD1 (5 bases). V was pared by 3 bases and J by 12 bases, with 6 bases between. Germline lookup yields CDR1 WNHNN and CDR2 SYGVQD (reference sequence). This CDR3 has 11 residues. CDR3 nucleotides: TGCGCCAGCAGTGACGGGGGACCCCTCCACTTT. This translates into CASSDGGPLHF.

This clonotype has more than one count but fewer than ten. The gene calls are TRBV20-1 and TRBJ2-5, with a possible D match to TRBD2 (6 bases). This CDR3 is built from 15 residues. Trimming shortened V by 3 bases and J by 1 base, and 15 bases separated the two germline ends. Germline lookup yields CDR1 DFQATT and CDR2 SNEGSKA (reference sequence). The CDR3 reads CSASSLERAQETQYF. The CDR3 region has the DNA TGCAGTGCTAGTTCGTTGGAGCGGGCCCAAGAGACCCAGTACTTC.

The sample holds a few counts of this clonotype. The V and J genes are TRBV28 and TRBJ2-5; 12 bases fit TRBD2. The CDR3 has 17 residues. Germline CDR1 is MDHEN and CDR2 is SYDVKM. Losses at the gene ends were 2 bases for V and 5 bases for J; bases not matched to a gene: 9. CDR3 sequence: CASSLRETSGGLETQYF. As DNA, the CDR3 is TGTGCCAGCAGTTTACGGGAGACTAGCGGGGGCTTGGAGACCCAGTACTTC.

Sample share makes this clonotype medium-sized. This chain joins TRBV5-1 and TRBJ2-5, with D tentatively TRBD2 (6 bases). The CDR3 totals 13 residues. Germline CDR1 and CDR2: SGHRS and YFSETQ. V was shortened by 7 bases and J by 4 bases, with 14 bases between the two germline ends. The CDR3 region has the DNA TGCGCCAGCCAGCGAAGTAGCGGAGAGACCCAGTACTTC. Translation: CASQRSSGETQYF.

This clonotype is medium-sized within its sample. The chain is built from TRBV9 and TRBJ2-4; 8 nucleotides align to TRBD1. Trimming at V came to 5 bases and at J to 7 bases, leaving 8 bases not matched to a gene. The CDR3 contains 14 residues. Germline V gene sequence: CDR1 SGDLS, CDR2 YYNGEE. The CDR3 here is CASRRRQGMNIQYF. CDR3 DNA: TGTGCCAGCAGGAGAAGACAGGGGATGAACATTCAGTACTTC.

At least ten counts were recorded for this clonotype. The chain's CDR3 is CASGGTVTTDTQYF. DNA for the CDR3: TGCGCCAGCGGAGGGACGGTAACCACAGATACGCAGTATTTT. This rearrangement joins TRBV5-1 to TRBJ2-3, with D tentatively TRBD2 (6 bases). V was clipped by 7 bases and J by 2 bases, with 14 bases between them. This CDR3 is built from 14 residues. Per the germline V gene, CDR1 is SGHRS and CDR2 is YFSETQ. The full variable domain, rest sourced from reference TRBV5-1 and TRBJ2-3, is KAGVTQTPRYLIKTRGQQVTLSCSPISGHRSVSWYQQTPGQGLQFLFEYFSETQRNKGNFPGRFSGRQFSNSRSEMNVSTLELGDSALYLCASGGTVTTDTQYFGPGTRLTVL.

V usage is TRBV6-2 or TRBV6-3 and J usage is TRBJ1-1; D may be TRBD1 (6 bases). Germline lookup yields CDR1 MNHEY and CDR2 SVGEGT. This CDR3 comprises 14 residues. Trimming left V 6 bases short and J 5 bases short, with 16 bases between. CDR3 in amino acids: CASSLASGATEAFF. CDR3 bases: TGTGCCAGCAGCCTAGCATCAGGGGCGACTGAAGCTTTCTTT.

This rearrangement joins TRBV18 to TRBJ1-5, with 7 bases that match TRBD1. V gave up 3 bases and J gave up 5 bases; unmatched junction bases: 4. The CDR3 extends over 14 amino acids. The germline CDR1 and CDR2 sequences are KGHSH and LQKENI. The CDR3 nucleotides are TGTGCCAGCTCACCGACAGGGATCGATCAGCCCCAGCATTTT. Translation: CASSPTGIDQPQHF.

The rearrangement joins TRBV20-1 to TRBJ2-1; D may be TRBD2 (6 bases). The CDR3 runs 20 residues. Trimming left V 1 base short and J 2 bases short, with 27 bases between. Germline-derived CDR1 and CDR2 are DFQATT and SNEGSKA (reference sequence). In DNA form, the CDR3 reads TGCAGTGCTAGAGGCACAGGAGGGTTAGGGGATTTTACCACCTACAATGAGCAGTTCTTC. It encodes CSARGTGGLGDFTTYNEQFF.

This chain joins TRBV7-2 and TRBJ2-7; the match to TRBD2 covers 7 bases. CDR1 is SGHTA, CDR2 FQGNSA, per germline. Germline trimming cut 3 bases from V and 5 bases from J; bases unmatched to any gene: 16. This CDR3 contains 17 residues. Here the CDR3 reads CASSFRFAGVRSHEQYF. DNA for the CDR3: TGTGCCAGCAGCTTTAGATTCGCGGGGGTAAGATCCCACGAGCAGTACTTC.

CDR3 coding DNA: TGCAGCGTTGTCGGGCCGTTAGTCGCAGATACGCAGTATTTT. Translating it yields CSVVGPLVADTQYF. The chain carries TRBV29-1 and TRBJ2-3; no reliable D call. This CDR3 has 14 residues. Germline lookup yields CDR1 SQVTM and CDR2 ANQGSEA. V lost 4 bases and J 4 bases, leaving 15 bases between the germline ends.

By frequency in the sample, this clonotype is medium-sized (0.01 to 0.1%). J is TRBJ1-1 and V is TRBV7-2; D is ambiguous. The CDR3 has 13 amino acids. CDR1 is SGHTA and CDR2 is FQGNSA in the germline V gene. The V end was cut by 5 bases, the J end by 11 bases, with 18 bases between. The chain's CDR3 is CASSPSRELLAFF. CDR3 nucleotide sequence: TGTGCCAGCAGCCCAAGCCGGGAGTTGTTGGCTTTCTTT.

In this sample, this clonotype turned up many times. This chain connects TRBV12-3 or TRBV12-4 to TRBJ2-1; D possibly corresponds to TRBD1 (5 bases). V was clipped by 1 base and J by 10 bases, with 8 bases between them. The length of the CDR3 is 12 residues. The CDR3 loop reads CASSLGTQEQFF. As DNA, the CDR3 is TGTGCCAGCAGTTTAGGGACACAGGAGCAGTTCTTC.

The rearrangement uses TRBV27 and TRBJ2-6; weak D call: TRBD2 (5 bases). This CDR3 comprises 15 residues. Trimming cost V 4 bases and J 0 bases, with 7 bases left between them. Germline CDR1 reads MNHEY; CDR2 reads SMNVEV (reference sequence). CDR3 bases: TGTGCCAGCAGTTCGGGGAGCTCTGGGGCCAACGTCCTGACTTTC. Translated: CASSSGSSGANVLTF.

This clonotype was seen a few times. J is TRBJ2-7 and V is TRBV3-1; 11 bases agree with TRBD2. Looked up from germline, CDR1 is LGHDT and CDR2 is YNNKEL (reference sequence). CDR3 length: 17 amino acids. V trimming: 2 bases; J trimming: 4 bases; junction bases outside the gene matches: 10. The CDR3 DNA reads as TGTGCCAGCAGCCAACGGCTAGCGGGAGGCAGAACTTACGAGCAGTACTTC. Its translation is CASSQRLAGGRTYEQYF.

The chain carries TRBV18 and TRBJ2-1; D unresolved. Between the trimmed V and J ends, which lost 3 bases and 5 bases, there was a span of 11 bases. The CDR3 totals 14 residues. Germline CDR1 KGHSH, CDR2 LQKENI. The CDR3 DNA reads TGTGCCAGCTCACCGGAACTAAAAAACAATGAGCAGTTCTTC. Translated, it gives CASSPELKNNEQFF.

This clonotype is categorized as medium-sized (0.01 to 0.1%). The chain has TRBV7-9 and TRBJ2-6; 7 positions match TRBD1. The CDR3 has 15 residues. Unmatched junction bases numbered 3, after V lost 5 bases and J lost 2 bases. Germline V lookup: CDR1 SEHNR, CDR2 FQNEAQ (reference sequence). The CDR3 reads CASSITGAGANVLTF. CDR3 DNA sequence: TGTGCCAGCAGCATAACAGGGGCTGGGGCCAACGTCCTGACTTTC. The entire variable domain, with the rest obtained from reference TRBV7-9 and TRBJ2-6, is as follows: DTGVSQNPRHKITKRGQNVTFRCDPISEHNRLYWYRQTLGQGPEFLTYFQNEAQLEKSRLLSDRFSAERPKGSFSTLEIQRTEQGDSAMYLCASSITGAGANVLTFGAGSRLTVL.

The rearrangement uses TRBV11-2 and TRBJ2-3; D is undetermined. Trimming took 5 bases from V and 7 from J, leaving 13 bases between them. This CDR3 is built from 13 residues. The germline CDR1 and CDR2 sequences are SGHAT and FQNNGV. The CDR3 region has the DNA TGTGCCAGCAGCCGAGCCTCCGGCAATACGCAGTATTTT. This translates into CASSRASGNTQYF.